This TCR beta chain was identified during a study of cytomegalovirus exposure and HLA in healthy donors. The CDR3 spans 14 residues. Germline loops: CDR1 SGHTA, CDR2 FQGNSA. V was pared by 5 bases and J by 9 bases, with 10 bases of the junction left unmatched. The PCR used 60 Vbeta and 13 Jbeta primers. TCRdb's copy holds only in-frame clones and misses some; the assay was immunoSEQ multiplex PCR. Here the sample spans roughly 84,000 clones, 65% to 80% being singletons. The receptor was derived from a human donor in good health. This chain connects TRBV7-2 to TRBJ2-1; TRBD2 agrees at 7 bases. Input material: PBMCs. The DNA for the CDR3 is TGTGCCAGCAGCCAAACTAGCGTCGCGGCTGAGCAGTTCTTC. Translated, it gives CASSQTSVAAEQFF.